These 27 T cell receptor beta chains originate from one sample sequenced in a study of neurological immune-mediated disorders. TCRdb ran MiXCR on the 5' RACE reads and lists one entry per CDR3 protein. Seen here are more than 45,000 distinct CDR3 sequences, about 4% observed once, and the top ten hold around 2.8%. The source material was PBMCs. The source is a man aged 45-65 years with multiple sclerosis.

This clonotype was counted ten times or more. The V and J genes are TRBV5-1 and TRBJ1-1, with D possibly being TRBD1 (5 bases). Trimming removed 1 base at V and 4 bases at J, with 14 bases between. Germline CDR1 SGHRS, CDR2 YFSETQ. This CDR3 is built from 15 residues. CDR3 in amino acids: CASSLFGGGGTEAFF. The CDR3 DNA reads as TGCGCCAGCAGCTTGTTCGGGGGAGGTGGCACTGAAGCTTTCTTT.

This clonotype was seen many times. The V call is TRBV28, the J call TRBJ2-7; D might be TRBD2 (6 bases). From germline, CDR1 is MDHEN and CDR2 SYDVKM. The germline V and J ends were trimmed by 9 bases and 6 bases, with 15 bases remaining between them. The CDR3 contains 12 residues. The CDR3 DNA reads TGTGCCAGTAAAGGAGGGCCAAGCGAGCAGTACTTC. Translating gives CASKGGPSEQYF.

There are a few counts of this clonotype. Just one base apart from a much larger clone, this may be a read error. V is TRBV15 and J is TRBJ2-1; D ambiguous. V lost 3 bases to trimming and J lost 4 bases, with 7 bases between them. The germline V gene has CDR1 LNHNV and CDR2 YYDKDF (reference sequence). This CDR3 spans 13 amino acids. The CDR3 coding sequence is TGTGCCACCAGCAGGGGAACGTACAATGAGCAGTTCTTC. It codes for CATSRGTYNEQFF.

In this sample, this clonotype turned up many times. The rearrangement joins TRBV20-1 to TRBJ2-1, with 12 bases that match TRBD2. Germline trimming cut 0 bases from V and 8 bases from J; bases unmatched to any gene: 8. This CDR3 has 16 amino acids. Germline lookup yields CDR1 DFQATT and CDR2 SNEGSKA (reference sequence). The CDR3 DNA sequence: TGCAGTGCTAGAGATCTCTCCCTAGCGGGAGGGGATGAGCAGTTCTTC. It codes for CSARDLSLAGGDEQFF.

This clonotype has ten or more counts. The chain recombines TRBV5-1 with TRBJ2-3; D remains ambiguous. Germline CDR1 is SGHRS and CDR2 is YFSETQ. Trimming took 4 bases from V and 2 from J, leaving 11 bases between them. The CDR3 extends over 14 amino acids. The CDR3 DNA reads as TGCGCCAGCAGCCCGGCCCGCCTCACAGATACGCAGTATTTT. Translating it yields CASSPARLTDTQYF.

This clonotype showed up many times. J is TRBJ1-5 and V is TRBV20-1; 7 bases agree with TRBD1. Looked up from germline, CDR1 is DFQATT and CDR2 is SNEGSKA (reference sequence). Germline trimming cut 1 base from V and 9 bases from J; bases unmatched to any gene: 9. The CDR3 has 14 amino acids. CDR3 nucleotide sequence: TGCAGTGCTAGAGCTACAGGGGTATTCACGCCCCAGCATTTT. Translating it yields CSARATGVFTPQHF.

This clonotype was detected many times. The V and J genes are TRBV29-1 and TRBJ1-1; D not resolved. The CDR3 has 13 residues. V lost 7 bases to trimming and J lost 4 bases, with 16 bases between them. Looked up from germline, CDR1 is SQVTM and CDR2 is ANQGSEA. The CDR3 nucleotides read TGCAGCGGTTCAAAGTCGGAGGGCACTGAAGCTTTCTTT. Translated, it gives CSGSKSEGTEAFF.

Regarding this clonotype: The junction does not match germline at one end; this may be a read error. The chain couples TRBV28 to TRBJ1-5; D perhaps matches TRBD1 (6 bases). The V gene's germline CDR1 is MDHEN and CDR2 SYDVKM. CDR3 length: 14 amino acids. CDR3 in DNA: TGTGCCAGCAGTTTTGAGCTAGGGGGTGGGCCCCAGAATTTT. This encodes CASSFELGGGPQNF. Looking up the rest from reference TRBV28 and TRBJ1-5 gives the full variable domain: DVKVTQSSRYLVKRTGEKVFLECVQDMDHENMFWYRQDPGLGLRLIYFSYDVKMKEKGDIPEGYSVSREKKERFSLILESASTNQTSMYLCASSFELGGGPQNFGDGTRLSIL.

The chain uses TRBV5-1 and TRBJ2-1, with a tentative D call TRBD1 (7 bases). Germline-derived CDR1 and CDR2 are SGHRS and YFSETQ. This CDR3 region has 14 residues. Between the trimmed V and J ends, which lost 4 bases and 4 bases, there was a span of 12 bases. CDR3 coding DNA: TGCGCCAGCAGCGAGACAGGGACTTACAATGAGCAGTTCTTC. Protein: CASSETGTYNEQFF.

This clonotype was counted at least ten times. V gene TRBV12-3 or TRBV12-4 combines with J gene TRBJ1-6; no clear D. The length of the CDR3 is 14 residues. V was pared by 6 bases and J by 0 bases, with 6 bases between. The CDR3: CASSSVSYNSPLHF. The CDR3 region has the DNA TGTGCCAGCAGCTCCGTCTCCTATAATTCACCCCTCCACTTT.

With regard to this clonotype: This CDR3 fails to terminate in the conserved phenylalanine or tryptophan, so it likely reflects a read error. The chain recombines TRBV5-1 with TRBJ1-4; D may be TRBD1 (5 bases). The V gene lost 1 base and the J gene lost 1 base, with 5 bases spanning the gap. Germline V lookup: CDR1 SGHRS, CDR2 YFSETQ. This CDR3 spans 14 amino acids. The CDR3 nucleotides are TGCGCCAGCAGCTTGCAGGGAACTAATGAAAAACTGTTTAAT. Translation: CASSLQGTNEKLFN.

This clonotype was detected many times. V is TRBV27 and J is TRBJ2-2; no clear D. The CDR3 spans 15 residues. Germline loops: CDR1 MNHEY, CDR2 SMNVEV (reference sequence). V was pared by 2 bases and J by 2 bases, with 9 bases between. CDR3 region: CASSLDFINTGELFF. CDR3 sequence (DNA): TGTGCCAGCAGTTTAGACTTCATTAACACCGGGGAGCTGTTTTTT.

With respect to this clonotype: At one boundary the junction diverges from the germline segment, which might be a read error. The chain couples TRBV12-3 or TRBV12-4 to TRBJ1-5; no firm D call. This CDR3 region has 14 residues. The CDR3 sequence: CASSPVQGNQPQNF. DNA of the CDR3: TGTGCCAGCAGTCCAGTACAAGGCAATCAGCCCCAGAATTTT.

This clonotype was detected many times. The genes are TRBV12-3 or TRBV12-4 and TRBJ1-2; 9 positions agree with TRBD1. The trim removed 10 bases at V and 7 bases at J, leaving 7 bases unmatched. The CDR3 spans 12 residues. The CDR3 sequence: CATEVGQGGYTF. The CDR3 coding sequence is TGTGCCACCGAGGTGGGACAGGGTGGCTACACCTTC.

As for this clonotype: A much larger clonotype is one base distant, so this may be a read error. The CDR3 does not end in the conserved phenylalanine or tryptophan, so this is likely a read error. V is TRBV5-5 and J is TRBJ1-1; D is perhaps TRBD1 (5 bases). CDR3 length: 14 amino acids. V gave up 6 bases and J gave up 2 bases, with 14 bases separating them. Germline V gene lookup returns CDR1 SGHKS and CDR2 YYEKEE (reference sequence). The CDR3 DNA sequence: TGTGCCAGCAACCGAAGGCAGGGTAACACTGAAGCTTTCCTT. It codes for CASNRRQGNTEAFL.

This clonotype was picked up many times. V gene TRBV4-1 combines with J gene TRBJ2-7, with 11 nucleotides matching TRBD2. Germline CDR1 and CDR2: MGHRA and YSYEKL. This CDR3 contains 18 residues. Germline trimming cut 0 bases from V and 0 bases from J; bases unmatched to any gene: 7. In nucleotides, the CDR3 is TGCGCCAGCAGCCAAGACCCCCGACTAGCGGGAAGCTCCTACGAGCAGTACTTC. This gives the protein CASSQDPRLAGSSYEQYF.

The table lists this clonotype with many counts. This chain joins TRBV5-5 and TRBJ2-7, with a weak D call TRBD1 (7 bases). Germline V gives CDR1 SGHKS, CDR2 YYEKEE (reference sequence). This CDR3 has 15 amino acids. The V end was cut by 0 bases, the J end by 4 bases, with 14 bases between. The chain's CDR3 is CASSLAAGGFYEQYF. DNA for the CDR3: TGTGCCAGCAGCTTGGCCGCAGGGGGGTTTTACGAGCAGTACTTC.

Many counts were recorded for this clonotype. The chain recombines TRBV29-1 with TRBJ2-1, with D perhaps TRBD1 or TRBD2 (7 bases each). The CDR3 extends over 13 amino acids. V was trimmed by 5 bases and J by 7 bases, leaving 15 bases between them. Germline V gene data show CDR1 as SQVTM and CDR2 as ANQGSEA. The CDR3 sequence: CSVSGGALNEQFF. CDR3 coding DNA: TGCAGCGTTTCAGGGGGGGCCCTTAATGAGCAGTTCTTC.

There are many counts of this clonotype. V is TRBV10-3 and J is TRBJ2-4; D may be TRBD1 (5 bases). Trimming took 6 bases from V and 1 from J, leaving 22 bases between them. The CDR3 is made up of 18 amino acids. Per the germline V gene, CDR1 is ENHRY and CDR2 is SYGVKD. Written as DNA, the CDR3 is TGTGCCATCAGCGTTGGGTTTGGGGCAGATGTTGCCAAAAACATTCAGTACTTC. This gives the protein CAISVGFGADVAKNIQYF.

In this sample, this clonotype turned up many times. One end of the junction is discordant with germline, which a read error may explain. The chain links TRBV14 to TRBJ1-5; D unresolved. This CDR3 is 13 amino acids long. The germline V gene has CDR1 SGHDN and CDR2 FVKESK. CDR3 bases: TGTGCCAGCAGCCAGGGTCCCAATCAGCCCCAGAATTTT. This encodes CASSQGPNQPQNF.

The table lists this clonotype with a few counts. One base away lies a much larger clone, so this may be a sequencing read error. The J gene is TRBJ1-3, the V gene TRBV28; 9 nucleotides line up with TRBD1. Per germline, CDR1 MDHEN and CDR2 SYDVKM. CDR3 size: 15 residues. The CDR3 is CASFSRDRERKTIYF. CDR3 DNA sequence: TGTGCCAGCTTCTCCCGGGACAGGGAGCGAAAAACCATATATTTT. Based on the CDR3 plus reference TRBV28 and TRBJ1-3, the full variable domain is DVKVTQSSRYLVKRTGEKVFLECVQDMDHENMFWYRQDPGLGLRLIYFSYDVKMKEKGDIPEGYSVSREKKERFSLILESASTNQTSMYLCASFSRDRERKTIYFGEGSWLTVV.

Only a few counts were recorded for this clonotype. The chain recombines TRBV28 with TRBJ2-5; 12 bases are shared with TRBD2. This CDR3 comprises 15 residues. V lost 3 bases, J lost 5 bases, and 4 bases stayed unmatched. Germline assignment: CDR1 MDHEN and CDR2 SYDVKM. The CDR3 bases are TGTGCCAGCAGTTTTTCCGGGACTAGCGGGGAGACCCAGTACTTC. The encoded protein is CASSFSGTSGETQYF.

This clonotype showed up many times. The chain links TRBV29-1 to TRBJ2-6, with D uncertain. The V gene lost 0 bases and the J gene lost 0 bases, with 12 bases spanning the gap. The CDR3 sequence is 17 residues long. Germline V CDR1 and CDR2: SQVTM, ANQGSEA. This chain's CDR3 is CSVEDTNEFSGANVLTF. In DNA form, the CDR3 reads TGCAGCGTTGAAGATACGAATGAGTTCTCTGGGGCCAACGTCCTGACTTTC.

This clonotype was counted at least ten times. The chain employs TRBV7-9 and TRBJ1-1; the D gene is possibly TRBD1 (6 bases). The V end was cut by 7 bases, the J end by 4 bases, with 19 bases between. The CDR3 runs 15 residues. The germline gives CDR1 SEHNR, CDR2 FQNEAQ (reference sequence). In nucleotides, the CDR3 is TGTGCCAGCACCCATGGATCCACAGGGCGCACTGAAGCTTTCTTT. It is translated as CASTHGSTGRTEAFF.

This clonotype has ten or more counts. The chain employs TRBV5-1 and TRBJ2-7, with D unclear. The CDR3 loop spans 13 amino acids. Trimming removed 4 bases from V and 5 bases from J, with 13 bases in between. Germline assignment: CDR1 SGHRS and CDR2 YFSETQ. The CDR3 nucleotides are TGCGCCAGCAGCATCTCTCCGGCCAACGAGCAGTACTTC. Its translation: CASSISPANEQYF.

This clonotype was found many times. Sequence at one end of the junction differs from germline and may be a read error. The chain has TRBV5-1 and TRBJ2-5, with 10 positions matching TRBD1. The CDR3 sequence is 14 residues long. Germline V gives CDR1 SGHRS, CDR2 YFSETQ. CDR3 sequence reads: CASSLVVTGGAGDF. The CDR3 DNA is TGCGCCAGCAGCTTGGTTGTGACAGGGGGCGCCGGGGACTTC.

The V and J genes are TRBV7-2 and TRBJ2-7; the D is unclear. Between the trimmed V and J ends, which lost 5 bases and 4 bases, there was a span of 6 bases. CDR3 length: 11 amino acids. CDR1 is SGHTA and CDR2 is FQGNSA in the germline V gene. In DNA form, the CDR3 reads TGTGCCAGCAGCGTAGTATACGAGCAGTACTTC. Its translation is CASSVVYEQYF.